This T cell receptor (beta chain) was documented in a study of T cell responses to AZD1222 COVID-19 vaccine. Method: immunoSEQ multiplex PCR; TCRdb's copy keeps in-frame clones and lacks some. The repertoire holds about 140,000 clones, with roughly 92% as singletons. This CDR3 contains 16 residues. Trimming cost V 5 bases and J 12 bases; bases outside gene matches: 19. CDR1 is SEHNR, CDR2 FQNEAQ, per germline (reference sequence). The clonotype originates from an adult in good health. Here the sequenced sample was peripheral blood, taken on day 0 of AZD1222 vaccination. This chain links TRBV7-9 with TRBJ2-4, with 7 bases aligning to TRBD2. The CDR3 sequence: CASSHLGTTPKHYQYF. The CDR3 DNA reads TGTGCCAGCAGCCACCTCGGGACTACCCCAAAACATTATCAGTACTTC. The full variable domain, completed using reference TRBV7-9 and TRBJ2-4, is DTGVSQNPRHKITKRGQNVTFRCDPISEHNRLYWYRQTLGQGPEFLTYFQNEAQLEKSRLLSDRFSAERPKGSFSTLEIQRTEQGDSAMYLCASSHLGTTPKHYQYFGAGTRLSVL.